The 13 T cell receptor beta chains presented below share a single source sample, sequenced in a study of OX40 agonist ivuxolimab in advanced cancers. The table came from immunoSEQ multiplex PCR; TCRdb's copy has only in-frame clones and leaves some out. The data contain about 47,000 clones, roughly 84% of them singletons. Source: CD4+ or CD8+ T cells sorted from blood, taken in a trial of the OX40 agonist ivuxolimab. The receptor source for this set is an adult with an advanced solid tumor such as melanoma, head and neck, liver or kidney cancer.

The gene calls are TRBV30 and TRBJ2-3, with D perhaps TRBD2 (6 bases). The CDR3 contains 15 residues. Trimming removed 0 bases at V and 6 bases at J, with 16 bases between. Germline-derived CDR1 and CDR2 are GTSNPN and SVGIG (reference sequence). CDR3 sequence reads: CAWSVWGGDWDTQYF. The CDR3 region has the DNA TGTGCCTGGAGTGTATGGGGCGGGGATTGGGATACGCAGTATTTT.

V and J are TRBV7-6 and TRBJ1-1; no clear D gene. Germline lookup yields CDR1 SGHVS and CDR2 FNYEAQ. Trimming removed 5 bases at V and 7 bases at J, with 11 bases between. This CDR3 comprises 12 residues. In nucleotides, the CDR3 is TGTGCCAGCAGCCTGGTCTCAGTTGAAGCTTTCTTT. Its protein product is CASSLVSVEAFF.

The chain joins TRBV30 to TRBJ2-7, with 11 bases matching TRBD1. This CDR3 region has 15 residues. Germline values: CDR1 GTSNPN, CDR2 SVGIG (reference sequence). The V segment lost 3 bases and the J segment 2 bases; nucleotides outside the gene matches: 6. The chain's CDR3 is CAWSVGTGGPYEQYF. DNA for the CDR3: TGTGCCTGGAGCGTCGGGACAGGGGGACCCTACGAGCAGTACTTC.

In its sample, this clone was seen a few times. This chain connects TRBV30 to TRBJ1-1; 7 positions match TRBD1. The CDR3 covers 13 residues. Germline CDR1 GTSNPN, CDR2 SVGIG (reference sequence). V lost 8 bases and J lost 1; bases outside the gene matches: 7. The CDR3 loop is CALRTGGNTEAFF. CDR3 nucleotides: TGTGCCCTTAGGACAGGAGGGAACACTGAAGCTTTCTTT.

The V call is TRBV19, the J call TRBJ1-4; 9 bases map to TRBD1. Germline V lookup: CDR1 LNHDA, CDR2 SQIVND (reference sequence). The CDR3 is made up of 13 amino acids. Trimming at V came to 7 bases and at J to 8 bases, leaving 5 bases not matched to a gene. The CDR3 DNA is TGTGCCAGTAACGACAGGGGGAGAGAAAAACTGTTTTTT. Translated: CASNDRGREKLFF.

Only one count was recorded for this clone. V and J are TRBV27 and TRBJ2-3; TRBD1 matches 9 bases. Germline assignment: CDR1 MNHEY and CDR2 SMNVEV (reference sequence). This CDR3 has 16 amino acids. Trimming at V came to 4 bases and at J to 6 bases, leaving 11 bases not matched to a gene. The CDR3 nucleotides read TGTGCCAGCAGTTCCCCCGGGACAGGGCGCTGGGATACGCAGTATTTT. This sequence encodes CASSSPGTGRWDTQYF.

The V gene is TRBV10-3, the J gene TRBJ2-5, with D maybe TRBD2 (6 bases). CDR3 length: 13 residues. CDR1 and CDR2 from the germline V gene are ENHRY and SYGVKD. Trimming pared 6 bases from V and 2 bases from J, leaving 10 bases between. CDR3 loop: CAISPGGQETQYF. The CDR3 nucleotides read TGTGCCATCAGCCCCGGAGGGCAAGAGACCCAGTACTTC.

This sequence joins TRBV19 and TRBJ2-1, with 10 positions matching TRBD1. Germline V gene data show CDR1 as LNHDA and CDR2 as SQIVND (reference sequence). Unmatched junction bases numbered 7, after V lost 4 bases and J lost 7 bases. The length of the CDR3 is 15 residues. The CDR3, as DNA: TGTGCCAGTAGTAGGCCGGGACAGGGGAGGAATGAGCAGTTCTTC. Translated, it gives CASSRPGQGRNEQFF. The full variable domain, rest sourced from reference TRBV19 and TRBJ2-1, is DGGITQSPKYLFRKEGQNVTLSCEQNLNHDAMYWYRQDPGQGLRLIYYSQIVNDFQKGDIAEGYSVSREKKESFPLTVTSAQKNPTAFYLCASSRPGQGRNEQFFGPGTRLTVL.

The chain joins TRBV10-3 to TRBJ2-5; perhaps TRBD1 as D (5 bases). Trimming left V 0 bases short and J 11 bases short, with 22 bases between. This CDR3 contains 16 residues. CDR1 and CDR2 (germline): ENHRY, SYGVKD. CDR3 bases: TGTGCCATCAGTGAGTCCCCAGGGCTTCCTGGTGTAGAGCAGTACTTC. Translation gives CAISESPGLPGVEQYF.

V usage is TRBV11-2 and J usage is TRBJ2-1, with D unresolved. Germline V CDR1 and CDR2: SGHAT, FQNNGV. V was trimmed by 6 bases and J by 3 bases, leaving 15 bases between them. The length of the CDR3 is 15 residues. The CDR3 DNA is TGTGCCAGCAGTCCCCCCTGGACCGACTACAATGAGCAGTTCTTC. This translates into CASSPPWTDYNEQFF.

The V call is TRBV11-3, the J call TRBJ1-6; possible D gene TRBD1, 5 bases. Germline CDR1 reads SGHNT; CDR2 reads YENEEA. The CDR3 spans 15 residues. V lost 0 bases and J lost 7, with 10 bases in between. The CDR3 coding sequence is TGTGCCAGCAGCTTAGATGGGACGGGGAATTCACCCCTCCACTTT. Translation gives CASSLDGTGNSPLHF.

The CDR3 loop reads CASSGRDYEQYF. The DNA of the CDR3 is TGTGCCAGCAGCGGGCGGGACTACGAGCAGTACTTC. This sequence joins TRBV7-3 and TRBJ2-7; D may be TRBD2 (6 bases). The ends were cut back, 5 bases at V and 3 bases at J, with 8 bases in the middle. Germline V CDR1 and CDR2: SGHTA, FQGTGA. The CDR3 totals 12 residues.

This chain links TRBV5-4 with TRBJ2-7, with D perhaps given as TRBD1 or TRBD2 (5 bases each). Germline V gene data show CDR1 as SGHNT and CDR2 as YYREEE (reference sequence). CDR3 length: 15 amino acids. The V end lost 4 bases, the J end lost 5 bases, and 19 bases lay between the germline ends. CDR3 DNA: TGTGCCAGCAGCCAACCGGGACCCCGCGCGGACGAGCAGTACTTC. It translates to CASSQPGPRADEQYF.